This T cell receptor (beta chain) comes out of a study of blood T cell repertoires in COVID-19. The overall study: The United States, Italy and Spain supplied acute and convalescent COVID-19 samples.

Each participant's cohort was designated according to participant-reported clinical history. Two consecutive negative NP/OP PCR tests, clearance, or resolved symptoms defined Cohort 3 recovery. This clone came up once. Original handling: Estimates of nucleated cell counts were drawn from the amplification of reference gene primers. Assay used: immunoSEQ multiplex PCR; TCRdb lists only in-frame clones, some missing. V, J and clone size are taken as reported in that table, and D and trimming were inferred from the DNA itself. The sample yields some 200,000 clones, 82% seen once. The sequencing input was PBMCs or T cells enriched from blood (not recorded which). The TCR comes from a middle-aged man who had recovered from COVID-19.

The DNA of the CDR3 is TGTGCCAGCTCACGTGGGACAGGGGGAGAGTATGGCTACACCTTC. It is translated as CASSRGTGGEYGYTF. The chain carries TRBV18 and TRBJ1-2, with 11 bases aligning to TRBD1. From germline, CDR1 is KGHSH and CDR2 LQKENI. CDR3 length equals 15 residues. The trim removed 4 bases at V and 5 bases at J, leaving 6 bases unmatched.